The next 21 T cell receptor beta chains were all read from a single sample in a study of control samples from healthy donors and cancer patients. TCRdb's table, derived via immunoSEQ multiplex PCR, lists solely in-frame clones and lacks some. The data contain roughly 200,000 clones, around 94% of them seen just once; the ten biggest clones take up about 1.6%. The sample consisted of blood. These receptors were collected from a man aged 45-60 years in good health.

This clone was counted once. The gene calls are TRBV10-1 and TRBJ1-5; TRBD1 is a possible D gene (6 bases). CDR1 and CDR2 from the germline V gene are WNHNN and SYGVQD (reference sequence). CDR3 length: 14 amino acids. Trimming shortened V by 3 bases and J by 3 bases, and 9 bases separated the two germline ends. The CDR3 loop reads CASSDGQFNQPQHF. The CDR3 DNA is TGCGCCAGCAGTGATGGACAGTTCAATCAGCCCCAGCATTTT.

CDR3 protein: CASSLRGLAGGNIQYF. CDR3 nucleotides: TGTGCCAGCTCACTGCGCGGACTAGCGGGGGGAAACATTCAGTACTTC. The genes are TRBV18 and TRBJ2-4; 14 bases fit TRBD2. Per the germline V gene, CDR1 is KGHSH and CDR2 is LQKENI. The trim removed 4 bases at V and 6 bases at J, leaving 5 bases unmatched. This CDR3 contains 16 residues.

This chain connects TRBV4-1 to TRBJ1-1; D gene ambiguous. The CDR3 covers 12 residues. Per the germline V gene, CDR1 is MGHRA and CDR2 is YSYEKL. V was shortened by 4 bases and J by 11 bases, with 14 bases between the two germline ends. CDR3 sequence: CASSRPGLTAFF. CDR3 nucleotide sequence: TGCGCCAGCAGCCGCCCAGGTCTGACCGCTTTCTTT.

This chain uses TRBV19 with TRBJ1-4; D is unclear. Trimming removed 3 bases from V and 0 bases from J, with 14 bases in between. The germline CDR1 and CDR2 sequences are LNHDA and SQIVND (reference sequence). This CDR3 has 17 amino acids. The CDR3 region has the DNA TGTGCCAGTAGTATTACGACTTCGACTGCAACTAATGAAAAACTGTTTTTT. It yields the protein CASSITTSTATNEKLFF.

The chain joins TRBV10-2 to TRBJ1-6; D is uncertain. The CDR3 length is 13 residues. Germline V gene lookup returns CDR1 WSHSY and CDR2 SAAADI. V dropped 4 bases and J dropped 9 bases, with 10 bases sitting between them. The CDR3 DNA reads as TGCGCCAGCAGTGCCCTCGGGAGTTCACCCCTCCACTTT. It codes for CASSALGSSPLHF.

This clone was observed once. The chain combines TRBV27 with TRBJ2-5, with TRBD1 as a possible D gene (5 bases). In germline, CDR1 is MNHEY, CDR2 SMNVEV (reference sequence). The CDR3 covers 13 residues. V was cut by 2 bases and J by 3 bases, with 7 bases left in between. CDR3 residues: CASSLIREETQYF. CDR3 DNA sequence: TGTGCCAGCAGTTTAATCAGGGAAGAGACCCAGTACTTC.

The chain joins TRBV6-1 to TRBJ1-1; D is ambiguous. The CDR3 has 16 amino acids. Germline values: CDR1 MNHNS, CDR2 SASEGT. V lost 1 base, J lost 6 bases, and 18 bases lay in between. CDR3 sequence reads: CASSEGYSSPVAEAFF. The CDR3 region has the DNA TGTGCCAGCAGTGAAGGGTACAGCTCCCCCGTGGCTGAAGCTTTCTTT.

J is TRBJ1-1 and V is TRBV24-1; no clear D. The germline V and J ends were trimmed by 4 bases and 5 bases, with 28 bases remaining between them. Germline values: CDR1 KGHDR, CDR2 SFDVKD. The CDR3 has 19 residues. The CDR3 here is CATSDLTPGRGKLGTEAFF. CDR3 DNA sequence: TGTGCCACCAGTGACTTAACTCCTGGACGAGGTAAGTTGGGGACTGAAGCTTTCTTT.

The CDR3 loop is CASSSPGRIAYEQYF. CDR3 coding DNA: TGTGCCAGCAGTTCCCCAGGACGGATCGCCTACGAGCAGTACTTC. J is TRBJ2-7 and V is TRBV28; no reliable D call. The CDR3 consists of 15 residues. CDR1 is MDHEN and CDR2 is SYDVKM in the germline V gene. V was shortened by 4 bases and J by 2 bases, with 15 bases between the two germline ends. Full variable domain (remainder filled in from reference TRBV28 and TRBJ2-7): DVKVTQSSRYLVKRTGEKVFLECVQDMDHENMFWYRQDPGLGLRLIYFSYDVKMKEKGDIPEGYSVSREKKERFSLILESASTNQTSMYLCASSSPGRIAYEQYFGPGTRLTVT.

The chain joins TRBV19 to TRBJ1-5, with D perhaps matching TRBD1 (5 bases). The CDR3 runs 16 residues. V was clipped by 6 bases and J by 2 bases, with 17 bases between them. The germline gives CDR1 LNHDA, CDR2 SQIVND (reference sequence). This CDR3 reads CASREGSGAGNQPQHF. The CDR3 bases are TGTGCCAGTAGGGAGGGTAGTGGGGCGGGCAATCAGCCCCAGCATTTT.

This chain uses TRBV11-2 with TRBJ1-2; D remains unclear. V was clipped by 7 bases and J by 5 bases, with 17 bases between them. The CDR3 runs 14 residues. CDR1 is SGHAT and CDR2 is FQNNGV in the germline V gene. The CDR3 spells CASKKGPRPYGYTF. CDR3 sequence (DNA): TGTGCCAGCAAGAAAGGTCCAAGACCGTATGGCTACACCTTC.

The V and J genes are TRBV30 and TRBJ2-1, with 7 bases matching TRBD1. This CDR3 comprises 12 residues. V was clipped by 5 bases and J by 4 bases; unmatched bases: 2. Germline CDR1 reads GTSNPN; CDR2 reads SVGIG (reference sequence). CDR3 protein: CAWGTVYNEQFF. CDR3 in DNA: TGTGCCTGGGGGACAGTATACAATGAGCAGTTCTTC. The full variable domain, completed using reference TRBV30 and TRBJ2-1, is SQTIHQWPATLVQPVGSPLSLECTVEGTSNPNLYWYRQAAGRGLQLLFYSVGIGQISSEVPQNLSASRPQDRQFILSSKKLLLSDSGFYLCAWGTVYNEQFFGPGTRLTVL.

The chain uses TRBV15 and TRBJ2-7; TRBD1 aligns across 7 bases. Trimming cost V 5 bases and J 4 bases; bases outside gene matches: 2. The CDR3 length is 12 residues. Germline lookup yields CDR1 LNHNV and CDR2 YYDKDF (reference sequence). The CDR3 spells CATSRQGYEQYF. The CDR3 DNA is TGTGCCACCAGCCGACAGGGATACGAGCAGTACTTC.

The V and J genes are TRBV5-6 and TRBJ1-5, with 7 positions matching TRBD1. Germline loops: CDR1 SGHDT, CDR2 YYEEEE. Germline trimming cut 4 bases from V and 5 bases from J; bases unmatched to any gene: 12. The CDR3 loop spans 16 amino acids. DNA of the CDR3: TGTGCCAGCAGCCAGACAGGGTTTGGGTTGGATCAGCCCCAGCATTTT. This sequence encodes CASSQTGFGLDQPQHF.

V usage is TRBV3-1 (or the pseudogene TRBV3-2) and J usage is TRBJ2-1, with 16 bases that match TRBD2. The CDR3 consists of 14 residues. V dropped 7 bases and J dropped 10; count of bases not matched to a gene: 4. Germline V gene data show CDR1 as LGHDT and CDR2 as YNNKEL (reference sequence). CDR3 loop: CASTMGLAGGEQFF. As DNA, the CDR3 is TGTGCCAGCACCATGGGACTAGCGGGGGGGGAGCAGTTCTTC.

In this sample, this clone turned up a few times. The chain carries TRBV27 and TRBJ2-3; 7 nucleotides agree with TRBD2. Germline CDR1 MNHEY, CDR2 SMNVEV (reference sequence). The CDR3 is 15 residues long. V gave up 5 bases and J gave up 4 bases; unmatched junction bases: 9. This CDR3 reads CASSPGRRGADTQYF. CDR3 nucleotide sequence: TGTGCCAGCAGTCCGGGCCGTCGGGGGGCAGATACGCAGTATTTT.

CDR3 sequence reads: CASSFGYHSYNEQFF. Written as DNA, the CDR3 is TGTGCCAGCAGCTTTGGTTACCACTCCTACAATGAGCAGTTCTTC. This chain uses TRBV3-1 (or the pseudogene TRBV3-2) with TRBJ2-1; the D is unclear. The CDR3 is 15 amino acids. V lost 5 bases and J 0 bases, leaving 11 bases between the germline ends. Germline CDR1 reads LGHDT; CDR2 reads YNNKEL (reference sequence).

This clone was picked up one time. The chain uses TRBV28 and TRBJ1-6; D remains ambiguous. There are 16 residues in the CDR3. V shed 6 bases and J shed 1 base, with 13 bases lying between them. Germline values: CDR1 MDHEN, CDR2 SYDVKM. DNA for the CDR3: TGTGCCAGCAGAAGGAGGACTGGGTCCTATAATTCACCCCTCCACTTT. Residues: CASRRRTGSYNSPLHF.

This clone was observed once. This chain connects TRBV28 to TRBJ2-3; D not resolved. V lost 6 bases, J lost 0 bases, and 7 bases lay in between. CDR3 length: 13 residues. Germline lookup yields CDR1 MDHEN and CDR2 SYDVKM. This CDR3 reads CASSEYSTDTQYF. The CDR3 DNA sequence: TGTGCCAGCAGCGAATATAGCACAGATACGCAGTATTTT. Filled out from reference TRBV28 and TRBJ2-3, the complete variable domain reads DVKVTQSSRYLVKRTGEKVFLECVQDMDHENMFWYRQDPGLGLRLIYFSYDVKMKEKGDIPEGYSVSREKKERFSLILESASTNQTSMYLCASSEYSTDTQYFGPGTRLTVL.

This clone was counted once. The V and J genes are TRBV20-1 and TRBJ1-2; D uncertain. This CDR3 has 12 residues. The V end was cut by 3 bases, the J end by 3 bases, with 8 bases between. The germline V gene has CDR1 DFQATT and CDR2 SNEGSKA (reference sequence). The CDR3 sequence is CSASDLDYGYTF. The CDR3 DNA reads TGCAGTGCTAGTGATCTGGACTATGGCTACACCTTC.

The chain has TRBV11-2 and TRBJ1-2; D gene ambiguous. The CDR3 runs 15 residues. V was cut by 3 bases and J by 4 bases, with 15 bases left in between. Looked up from germline, CDR1 is SGHAT and CDR2 is FQNNGV. The CDR3 DNA follows: TGTGCCAGCAGCTTTTTTGGCCAAGGGCTCTATGGCTACACCTTC. As protein: CASSFFGQGLYGYTF. The full variable domain, its missing parts supplied by reference TRBV11-2 and TRBJ1-2, is EAGVAQSPRYKIIEKRQSVAFWCNPISGHATLYWYQQILGQGPKLLIQFQNNGVVDDSQLPKDRFSAERLKGVDSTLKIQPAKLEDSAVYLCASSFFGQGLYGYTFGSGTRLTVV.